Presented here are 26 T cell receptor beta chains from one specimen sequenced in a study of blood T cell repertoires in COVID-19. TCRdb keeps only in-frame clones here, not all; method: immunoSEQ multiplex PCR. This sample yields fewer than 450,000 clones, of which around 88% are seen a single time; roughly 13% belongs to the top ten. What was sequenced was peripheral blood. These receptors originate from a woman aged 45-65 years with COVID-19, enrolled during active disease.

This chain uses TRBV6-5 with TRBJ2-5; TRBD2 aligns across 10 bases. This CDR3 is built from 13 residues. V was clipped by 7 bases and J by 5 bases; unmatched bases: 4. The germline V gene encodes CDR1 MNHEY and CDR2 SVGAGI. CDR3 nucleotides: TGTGCCAGCACTACTAGCGGGGTTGAGACCCAGTACTTC. Amino acids: CASTTSGVETQYF.

The rearrangement links TRBV5-6 to TRBJ1-5, with 8 bases fitting TRBD1. In germline, CDR1 is SGHDT, CDR2 YYEEEE. This CDR3 comprises 16 residues. The junction had 7 bases not matched to a gene; V was cut back by 0 bases and J by 5 bases. Here the CDR3 DNA reads TGTGCCAGCAGCTTGGGGACAGGGTTCGTAGATCAGCCCCAGCATTTT. Its translation: CASSLGTGFVDQPQHF.

CDR3 residues: CAISWDSNTGELFF. CDR3 nucleotides: TGTGCCATCAGTTGGGACTCTAACACCGGGGAGCTGTTTTTT. The chain combines TRBV10-3 with TRBJ2-2; D is perhaps TRBD2 (6 bases). The CDR3 sequence is 14 residues long. The germline CDR1 and CDR2 sequences are ENHRY and SYGVKD. Trimming left V 5 bases short and J 2 bases short, with 9 bases between.

For this clone: Distinct nucleotide sequences in the sample also encode this CDR3. J is TRBJ2-5 and V is TRBV5-6, with D uncertain. The CDR3 length is 11 residues. The V and J ends lost 1 base and 5 bases respectively, with 3 bases between them. Germline lookup yields CDR1 SGHDT and CDR2 YYEEEE. The CDR3 region is CASSLQETQYF. The CDR3 coding sequence is TGTGCCAGCAGCTTGCAGGAGACCCAGTACTTC. The full variable domain, its missing parts supplied by reference TRBV5-6 and TRBJ2-5, is DAGVTQSPTHLIKTRGQQVTLRCSPKSGHDTVSWYQQALGQGPQFIFQYYEEEERQRGNFPDRFSGHQFPNYSSELNVNALLLGDSALYLCASSLQETQYFGPGTRLLVL.

This clone has a single count. V gene TRBV29-1 combines with J gene TRBJ2-7; 12 positions match TRBD1. The V segment lost 2 bases and the J segment 5 bases; nucleotides outside the gene matches: 7. The CDR3 is 15 residues long. From germline, CDR1 is SQVTM and CDR2 ANQGSEA. In nucleotides, the CDR3 is TGCAGCGTTGAACCCGGGACAGGGGGCTTCAACGAGCAGTACTTC. The encoded protein is CSVEPGTGGFNEQYF.

This clone was recorded a few times. J is TRBJ1-6 and V is TRBV25-1; 9 bases fit TRBD1. V shed 0 bases and J 11 bases; nucleotides not matched to a gene: 5. Germline V gene sequence: CDR1 MGHDK, CDR2 SYGVNS. This CDR3 is built from 15 residues. The CDR3 sequence: CASSEYDRGMAPLHF. The CDR3 DNA follows: TGTGCCAGCAGTGAATATGACAGGGGGATGGCACCCCTCCACTTT.

The chain uses TRBV5-1 and TRBJ1-1, with D hard to call. CDR3 length: 14 residues. Between the trimmed V and J ends, which lost 4 bases and 2 bases, there was a span of 12 bases. Germline CDR1 reads SGHRS; CDR2 reads YFSETQ. CDR3: CASSLDFQNTEAFF. The DNA for the CDR3 is TGCGCCAGCAGCCTGGACTTTCAAAACACTGAAGCTTTCTTT. Full variable domain (outside the CDR3, taken from reference TRBV5-1 and TRBJ1-1): KAGVTQTPRYLIKTRGQQVTLSCSPISGHRSVSWYQQTPGQGLQFLFEYFSETQRNKGNFPGRFSGRQFSNSRSEMNVSTLELGDSALYLCASSLDFQNTEAFFGQGTRLTVV.

The V gene is TRBV3-1 (or the pseudogene TRBV3-2), the J gene TRBJ2-2, with 11 bases identical to TRBD1. J was trimmed by 6 bases and V by 2 bases; bases with no gene match: 5. Germline V gene lookup returns CDR1 LGHDT and CDR2 YNNKEL (reference sequence). The CDR3 runs 16 residues. CDR3 sequence: CASSQPGTGGAGELFF. DNA of the CDR3: TGTGCCAGCAGCCAACCCGGGACAGGGGGAGCCGGGGAGCTGTTTTTT.

The chain combines TRBV28 with TRBJ1-1; D is unresolved. This CDR3 region has 14 residues. V lost 10 bases and J 1 base, leaving 16 bases between the germline ends. Germline-derived CDR1 and CDR2 are MDHEN and SYDVKM. The chain's CDR3 is CATAWGEENTEAFF. The CDR3 DNA is TGTGCCACCGCCTGGGGAGAAGAGAACACTGAAGCTTTCTTT.

The chain recombines TRBV23-1 with TRBJ2-1; D is possibly TRBD2 (7 bases). TRBV23-1 is labeled an ORF, and its function is uncertain. Deletions cut 0 bases from V and 5 bases from J, with 23 bases between. The CDR3 has 19 residues. CDR3 sequence: CASSQSPPPDSGDHNEQFF. The CDR3, as DNA: TGCGCCAGCAGTCAATCCCCACCTCCGGACAGCGGGGACCACAATGAGCAGTTCTTC.

V and J are TRBV7-3 and TRBJ1-2; 8 bases are shared with TRBD1. Per germline, CDR1 SGHTA and CDR2 FQGTGA. The CDR3 is made up of 13 amino acids. J was trimmed by 8 bases and V by 5 bases; bases with no gene match: 7. DNA for the CDR3: TGTGCCAGCAGCACAACAGGGGGAAGAGGCTACACCTTC. This gives the protein CASSTTGGRGYTF. Using reference TRBV7-3 and TRBJ1-2 for the parts outside the CDR3, the full variable domain is GAGVSQTPSNKVTEKGKYVELRCDPISGHTALYWYRQSLGQGPEFLIYFQGTGAADDSGLPNDRFFAVRPEGSVSTLKIQRTERGDSAVYLCASSTTGGRGYTFGSGTRLTVV.

The chain recombines TRBV2 with TRBJ1-2; D perhaps matches TRBD1 (5 bases). The CDR3 is made up of 15 amino acids. CDR1 is SNHLY and CDR2 is FYNNEI in the germline V gene. The V and J ends lost 10 bases and 4 bases respectively, with 22 bases between them. Here the CDR3 DNA reads TGTGCCACCTCTCCCGCTCAGGGCAGGCGCTATGGCTACACCTTC. Its translation: CATSPAQGRRYGYTF.

This chain uses TRBV5-6 with TRBJ1-5; D uncertain. Per germline, CDR1 SGHDT and CDR2 YYEEEE. Trimming stripped 0 bases from V and 3 bases from J, with 10 bases between. The length of the CDR3 is 15 residues. CDR3 coding DNA: TGTGCCAGCAGCTTGGCCTACAGCTCCAATCAGCCCCAGCATTTT. It encodes CASSLAYSSNQPQHF.

The chain carries TRBV6-2 or TRBV6-3 and TRBJ1-5; tentatively, D is TRBD1 (6 bases). V gave up 4 bases and J gave up 2 bases, with 21 bases separating them. From germline, CDR1 is MNHEY and CDR2 SVGEGT. The CDR3 covers 18 residues. The CDR3 DNA reads as TGTGCCAGCAGTTCCGGCCCGGCGGGGGCATACGGCAATCAGCCCCAGCATTTT. It codes for CASSSGPAGAYGNQPQHF.

CDR3 sequence (DNA): TGTGCCGGAGGGACAGGGTCGGACACTGAAGCTTTCTTT. This sequence encodes CAGGTGSDTEAFF. The chain couples TRBV2 to TRBJ1-1, with 9 nucleotides matching TRBD1. Germline lookup yields CDR1 SNHLY and CDR2 FYNNEI. V shed 11 bases and J 3 bases; nucleotides not matched to a gene: 7. This CDR3 comprises 13 residues.

This clone was picked up one time. The rearrangement uses TRBV6-5 and TRBJ1-6, with D perhaps matching TRBD1 (5 bases). The CDR3 loop spans 14 amino acids. V was pared by 8 bases and J by 0 bases, with 8 bases between. The germline V gene has CDR1 MNHEY and CDR2 SVGAGI. The CDR3 DNA reads TGTGCCAGCGACAGAAGCTCCTATAATTCACCCCTCCACTTT. Its protein is CASDRSSYNSPLHF.

The chain links TRBV6-5 to TRBJ1-1; 8 positions match TRBD1. The CDR3 length is 13 residues. The germline CDR1 and CDR2 sequences are MNHEY and SVGAGI. The V segment lost 6 bases and the J segment 4 bases; nucleotides outside the gene matches: 4. DNA for the CDR3: TGTGCCAGCAGATACAGGGGGGGCACTGAAGCTTTCTTT. Protein sequence: CASRYRGGTEAFF.

The chain has TRBV6-5 and TRBJ2-7; possibly TRBD2 for D (5 bases). Between the trimmed V and J ends, which lost 0 bases and 7 bases, there was a span of 13 bases. The CDR3 runs to 14 residues. CDR1 is MNHEY and CDR2 is SVGAGI in the germline V gene. The DNA for the CDR3 is TGTGCCAGCAGTTACTCCCCAGGAGGACGGGAGCAGTACTTC. Translated: CASSYSPGGREQYF.

The CDR3, as DNA: TGTGCCAGCAGCTTAGCGACAGTCAACTATGGCTACACCTTC. This gives the protein CASSLATVNYGYTF. V usage is TRBV7-9 and J usage is TRBJ1-2; weak D call: TRBD1 (5 bases). The CDR3 has 14 residues. The ends were cut back, 0 bases at V and 2 bases at J, with 7 bases in the middle. Germline V CDR1 and CDR2: SEHNR, FQNEAQ (reference sequence).

The chain employs TRBV3-1 (or the pseudogene TRBV3-2) and TRBJ1-1; D is unresolved. V shed 0 bases and J shed 9 bases, with 11 bases lying between them. The CDR3 runs 13 residues. Germline assignment: CDR1 LGHDT and CDR2 YNNKEL (reference sequence). The CDR3 loop is CASSQEVSGKAFF. CDR3 nucleotides: TGTGCCAGCAGCCAAGAAGTAAGCGGGAAAGCTTTCTTT.

This sequence joins TRBV27 and TRBJ1-2, with 7 bases matching TRBD1. The CDR3 length is 13 residues. Trimming removed 6 bases from V and 4 bases from J; junction bases left unmatched: 5. CDR1 MNHEY and CDR2 SMNVEV come from the germline V gene (reference sequence). The CDR3 sequence is CASSLQGVYGYTF. The CDR3 nucleotides read TGTGCCAGCAGCCTGCAGGGGGTCTATGGCTACACCTTC.

The chain combines TRBV6-5 with TRBJ1-2, with unresolved D. The CDR3 runs to 14 residues. Germline CDR1 is MNHEY and CDR2 is SVGAGI. V was cut by 7 bases and J by 7 bases, with 19 bases left in between. In DNA, the CDR3 is TGTGCCAGCACCCGGATAACAGTGCCGCGTGGCTACACCTTC. Translating gives CASTRITVPRGYTF.

Concerning this clone itself: Other nucleotide sequences from this sample produce the same CDR3. The chain links TRBV7-2 to TRBJ2-3, with a weak D call TRBD2 (6 bases). V lost 1 base and J lost 1, with 12 bases in between. The CDR3 loop spans 16 amino acids. Germline V gene data show CDR1 as SGHTA and CDR2 as FQGNSA. The chain's CDR3 is CASSLEGRGGTDTQYF. DNA of the CDR3: TGTGCCAGCAGCTTAGAAGGGCGGGGAGGCACAGATACGCAGTATTTT.

As for this clone: The junction differs from germline at one of its ends, possibly a read error. The V call is TRBV6-1, the J call TRBJ1-3, with 9 bases aligning to TRBD1. In germline, CDR1 is MNHNS, CDR2 SASEGT. This CDR3 region has 15 residues. The CDR3 region has the DNA TGTGCCAGCAGAGAAGACAGGGGGTCTGGAAACACCATATATTTT. Translated, it gives CASREDRGSGNTIYF.

V and J are TRBV25-1 and TRBJ1-5; D uncertain. CDR1 is MGHDK, CDR2 SYGVNS, per germline. The length of the CDR3 is 14 residues. V dropped 0 bases and J dropped 3 bases, with 6 bases sitting between them. In nucleotides, the CDR3 is TGTGCCAGCAGTGAATATGGAGACAATCAGCCCCAGCATTTT. Encoded protein: CASSEYGDNQPQHF. The full variable domain, rest sourced from reference TRBV25-1 and TRBJ1-5, is EADIYQTPRYLVIGTGKKITLECSQTMGHDKMYWYQQDPGMELHLIHYSYGVNSTEKGDLSSESTVSRIRTEHFPLTLESARPSHTSQYLCASSEYGDNQPQHFGDGTRLSIL.

V is TRBV6-5 and J is TRBJ1-2; TRBD1 matches 8 bases. The ends lost 6 bases at V and 8 bases at J; junction bases unmatched: 8. This CDR3 is built from 13 residues. CDR1 and CDR2 (germline): MNHEY, SVGAGI. CDR3 DNA sequence: TGTGCCAGCAGGCCGACAGGGGACGGCGGCTACACCTTC. It encodes CASRPTGDGGYTF.